This T cell receptor beta chain was identified in a study of identical twins. This clonotype was counted only a few times. The antigen remains undetermined. Germline CDR1 is SGHAT and CDR2 is FQNNGV. V was cut by 1 base and J by 3 bases, with 18 bases left in between. The CDR3 sequence is 17 residues long. TCRdb re-called the 5' RACE reads through MiXCR, storing one row per CDR3 protein. The sample yields roughly 690,000 distinct CDR3 sequences, roughly 6.2% seen once. Regarding the study as a whole: Fewer insertions were carried by abundant cord blood beta clonotypes, but none was seen in memory repertoires. Excess twin sharing in beta out-of-frame sequences was weaker. Diverse VJ usage suggested most zero-insertion clonotypes were not invariant T cells. Out-of-frame TCR alpha sharing in monozygotic twins exceeded recombination model predictions.

The clonotype was recovered from a young man in good health. Material for sequencing was naive T cells sorted from blood. The chain carries TRBV11-2 and TRBJ1-1; D ambiguous. DNA of the CDR3: TGTGCCAGCAGCTTAGGCCCCGCCGCGGGTGGGGACACTGAAGCTTTCTTT. Amino acids: CASSLGPAAGGDTEAFF.